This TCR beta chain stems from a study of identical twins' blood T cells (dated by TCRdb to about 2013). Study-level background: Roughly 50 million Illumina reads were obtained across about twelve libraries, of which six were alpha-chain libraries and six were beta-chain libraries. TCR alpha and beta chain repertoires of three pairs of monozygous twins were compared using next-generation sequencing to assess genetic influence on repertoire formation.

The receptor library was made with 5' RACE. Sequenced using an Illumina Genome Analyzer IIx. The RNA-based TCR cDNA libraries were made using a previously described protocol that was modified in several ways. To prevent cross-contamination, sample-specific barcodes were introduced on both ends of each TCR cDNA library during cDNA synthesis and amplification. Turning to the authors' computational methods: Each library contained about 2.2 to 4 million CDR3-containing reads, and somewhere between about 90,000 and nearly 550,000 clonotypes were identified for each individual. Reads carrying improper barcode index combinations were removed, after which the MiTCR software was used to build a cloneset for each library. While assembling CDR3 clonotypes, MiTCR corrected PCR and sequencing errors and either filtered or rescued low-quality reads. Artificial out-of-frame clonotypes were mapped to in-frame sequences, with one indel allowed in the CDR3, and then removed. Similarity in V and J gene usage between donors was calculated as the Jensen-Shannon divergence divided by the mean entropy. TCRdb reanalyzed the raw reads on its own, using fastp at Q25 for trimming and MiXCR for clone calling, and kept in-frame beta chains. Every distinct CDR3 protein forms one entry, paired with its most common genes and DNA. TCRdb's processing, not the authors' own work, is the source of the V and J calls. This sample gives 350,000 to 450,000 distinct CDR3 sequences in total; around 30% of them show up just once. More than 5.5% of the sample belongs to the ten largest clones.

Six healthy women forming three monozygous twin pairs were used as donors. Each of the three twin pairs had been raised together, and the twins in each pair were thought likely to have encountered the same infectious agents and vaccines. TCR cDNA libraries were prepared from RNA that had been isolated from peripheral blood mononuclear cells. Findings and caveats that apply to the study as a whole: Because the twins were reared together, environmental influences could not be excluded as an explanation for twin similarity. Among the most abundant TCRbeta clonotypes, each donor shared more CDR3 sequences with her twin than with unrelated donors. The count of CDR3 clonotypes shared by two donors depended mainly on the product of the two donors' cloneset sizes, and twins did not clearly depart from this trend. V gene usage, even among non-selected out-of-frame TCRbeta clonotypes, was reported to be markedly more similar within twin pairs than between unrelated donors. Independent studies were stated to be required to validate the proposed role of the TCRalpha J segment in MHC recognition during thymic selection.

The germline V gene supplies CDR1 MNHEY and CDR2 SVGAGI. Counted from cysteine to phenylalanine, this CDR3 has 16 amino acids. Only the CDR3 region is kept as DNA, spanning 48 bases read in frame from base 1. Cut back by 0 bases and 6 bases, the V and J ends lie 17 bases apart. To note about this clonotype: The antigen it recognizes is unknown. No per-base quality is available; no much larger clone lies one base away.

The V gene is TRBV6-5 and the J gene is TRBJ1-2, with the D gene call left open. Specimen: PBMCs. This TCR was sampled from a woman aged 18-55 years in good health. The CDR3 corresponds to CASSYSYRSQPDGYTF. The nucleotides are TGTGCCAGCAGTTACTCCTACCGGTCCCAACCGGATGGCTACACCTTC.